This is a list of T cell receptor beta chains from one sample in a study of response to subunit inactivated influenza vaccine. TCRdb re-called the RT-PCR reads through MiXCR, storing one row per CDR3 protein. The data contain roughly 700,000 distinct CDR3 sequences, around 14% of them singletons. The starting material was PBMCs from blood, obtained 14 to 15 days before vaccination. All receptors come from a man in his fifties or sixties who received an inactivated influenza vaccine. Both conserved end residues are part of each CDR3. A D gene is named only where the DNA matches it firmly. The size entry is marked missing in some rows and otherwise reads once, few, many or a size class.

size	V	D	J	DNA	CDR3
.	TRBV10-3	.	TRBJ2-1	TGTGCCATCAGTGATGGAGGGGGGAAGGGGGCCTACAATGAGCAGTTCTTC	CAISDGGGKGAYNEQFF
few	TRBV7-9	.	TRBJ2-1	TGTGCCAGCAGCTTAGCGGTGACGGACTACAATGAGCAGTTCTTC	CASSLAVTDYNEQFF
.	TRBV12-3/TRBV12-4	TRBD1	TRBJ2-1	TGTGCCAGCAGTTCACCGCCGGGACAGGAGCAGTTCTTC	CASSSPPGQEQFF
.	TRBV10-3	TRBD1	TRBJ2-1	TGTGCCATCAGTGAAACAGGGGGTGACAATGAGCAGTTCTTC	CAISETGGDNEQFF
.	TRBV18	TRBD1	TRBJ1-1	TGTGCCAGCTCACCTAGGACGGGACAGGTTGAGAACACTGAAGCTTTCTTT	CASSPRTGQVENTEAFF
.	TRBV6-5	.	TRBJ1-6	TGTGCCAGCAGTTACACCGGGAGGGGCGAATATAATTCACCCCTCCACTTT	CASSYTGRGEYNSPLHF
many	TRBV5-1	.	TRBJ2-2	TGCGCCAGCAGCTTGGCGTGGGGTGCCGGGGAGCTGTTTTTT	CASSLAWGAGELFF
few	TRBV6-5	.	TRBJ2-5	TGTGCCAGCAGTTACACGGGACAACAAGAGACCCAGTACTTC	CASSYTGQQETQYF
.	TRBV5-1	.	TRBJ1-5	TGCGCCAGCAGCGCCGGCCCCGATCAGCCCCAGCATTTT	CASSAGPDQPQHF
.	TRBV11-2	TRBD2	TRBJ2-7	TGTGCCAGCAGCCTAGCGGGGGGGCTCGGCGAGCAGTACTTC	CASSLAGGLGEQYF
few	TRBV6-2/TRBV6-3	.	TRBJ2-7	TGTGCCAGCAGTACCAGAGGGGCGGCGCCCTACGAGCAGTACTTC	CASSTRGAAPYEQYF
.	TRBV20-1	.	TRBJ2-3	TGCAGTGCTAGACGTGGAGATACGCAGTATTTT	CSARRGDTQYF
.	TRBV4-3	.	TRBJ2-7	TGCGCCAGCAGCCAAGGTTTAAGCGTCGAGCAGTACTTC	CASSQGLSVEQYF
few	TRBV20-1	TRBD2	TRBJ2-5	TGCAGTGCTAGAGCTAGCGGGAGTTTCGGGGAGACCCAGTACTTC	CSARASGSFGETQYF
.	TRBV3-1	.	TRBJ1-6	TGTGCCAGCAGCCAAGGGGATCTGAGCTCACCCCTCCACTTT	CASSQGDLSSPLHF
.	TRBV9	TRBD2	TRBJ2-7	TGTGCCAGCAGCGTAACCCCACTAGCGGGAGGGAACGAGCAGTACTTC	CASSVTPLAGGNEQYF
.	TRBV2	TRBD2	TRBJ2-5	TGTGCCAGCAGGAGACTAGCGGGGTCGTACCAAGAGACCCAGTACTTC	CASRRLAGSYQETQYF
few	TRBV6-1	TRBD2	TRBJ2-1	TGTGCCAGCAGTGAACTAGCGGGATTCAATGAGCAGTTCTTC	CASSELAGFNEQFF
.	TRBV19	.	TRBJ2-1	TGTGCCAGTAGTGACCAAGGGGGGTTTGAGCAGTTCTTC	CASSDQGGFEQFF
many	TRBV6-1	TRBD1	TRBJ2-5	TGTGCCAGCAGAAAGACACAGGGGGCTCGCGAGACCCAGTACTTC	CASRKTQGARETQYF
few	TRBV24-1	.	TRBJ2-2	TGTGCCACCAGTGATCAGGGGTACACCGGGGAGCTGTTTTTT	CATSDQGYTGELFF
few	TRBV4-2	.	TRBJ1-2	TGTGCCAGCAGCCAAGAGGGGGGGGAAGGCTACACCTTC	CASSQEGGEGYTF
few	TRBV5-1	.	TRBJ2-1	TGCGCCAGCCGAGCCGAAGACAATGAGCAGTTCTTC	CASRAEDNEQFF
many	TRBV27	TRBD2	TRBJ2-3	TGTGCCAGCAGTTTAACTAGCGGGCCCACAGATACGCAGTATTTT	CASSLTSGPTDTQYF
few	TRBV30	TRBD1	TRBJ1-2	TGTGCCTGGACCCTAACAGGGGGGAGCTATGGCTACACCTTC	CAWTLTGGSYGYTF
.	TRBV20-1	.	TRBJ2-5	TGCAGTGCTAGAGATAGTAGGACACAAGAGACCCAGTACTTC	CSARDSRTQETQYF
.	TRBV6-1	TRBD2	TRBJ2-5	TGTGCCAGCAGGCGACGACTAGCGCCCCAAGAGACCCAGTACTTC	CASRRRLAPQETQYF
.	TRBV12-3/TRBV12-4	TRBD2	TRBJ2-1	TGTGCCAGCAGTGTAAGACTGGGACTAGCGGCGTACAATGAGCAGTTCTTC	CASSVRLGLAAYNEQFF
.	TRBV27	TRBD1	TRBJ2-3	TGTGCCAGCAGTTGGGGGACAGGGGATACGCAGTATTTT	CASSWGTGDTQYF
few	TRBV7-9	.	TRBJ2-1	TGTGCCAGCAGCTTAAAGGAGCAGTTCTTC	CASSLKEQFF
many	TRBV12-3/TRBV12-4	.	TRBJ1-1	TGTGCCAGCACTCTCGGGACAAAAACTGAAGCTTTCTTT	CASTLGTKTEAFF
many	TRBV7-2	TRBD2	TRBJ2-7	TGTGCCAGCAGCCCCCTGGGACTAGCGGGAGCCGAGCAGTACTTC	CASSPLGLAGAEQYF
.	TRBV5-1	TRBD2	TRBJ2-5	TGCGCCAGCAGCGTGACTAGCAAAGAGACCCAGTACTTC	CASSVTSKETQYF
many	TRBV5-1	.	TRBJ2-7	TGCGCCAGCAGCTTGGGGGCTGCACTCTCCTACGAGCAGTACTTC	CASSLGAALSYEQYF
.	TRBV7-8	.	TRBJ1-5	TGTGCCAGCAGCTTAAATGAGGGGCATCAGCCCCAGCATTTT	CASSLNEGHQPQHF
.	TRBV28	.	TRBJ1-2	TGTGCCAGCAGTTTTCCCCTCGGAAATGGCTACACCTTC	CASSFPLGNGYTF
few	TRBV6-1	.	TRBJ1-4	TGTGCCAGCAGTCCTCCGGGGCAGCGGAGGACCATTCGGGAAAAACTGTTTTTT	CASSPPGQRRTIREKLFF
few	TRBV2	.	TRBJ2-5	TGTGCCAGCAGTGTTAGCTCCCAGAGCCAGTACTTC	CASSVSSQSQYF
.	TRBV2	TRBD1	TRBJ1-2	TGTGCCAGCAGTGAAGCCGGGACAGGGGGGAATGGCTACACCTTC	CASSEAGTGGNGYTF
few	TRBV2	.	TRBJ1-6	TGTGCCAGCAGTTATAGGCTGAATTCACCCCTCCACTTT	CASSYRLNSPLHF
few	TRBV28	.	TRBJ2-3	TGTGCCAGCAGTTTATGGTCTTTCACAGATACGCAGTATTTT	CASSLWSFTDTQYF
few	TRBV10-3	.	TRBJ2-3	TGTGCCATCGCGGATACAGGGTACGGCACAGATACGCAGTATTTT	CAIADTGYGTDTQYF
.	TRBV7-2	TRBD2	TRBJ2-1	TGTGCCAGCAGCCCTATGACTAGCGGGAGGGCCGGGAATGAGCAGTTCTTC	CASSPMTSGRAGNEQFF
.	TRBV9	.	TRBJ2-2	TGTGCCAGCAGCAAGACAGCCAGCGGGAACACCGGGGAGCTGTTTTTT	CASSKTASGNTGELFF
many	TRBV5-1	.	TRBJ2-5	TGCGCCAGCATGAAAGGGGGACACAAAGGGGAGACCCAGTACTTC	CASMKGGHKGETQYF
few	TRBV5-8	TRBD1	TRBJ2-1	TGTGCCAGCAGAACTTCGACAGGGAGCTCCTACAATGAGCAGTTCTTC	CASRTSTGSSYNEQFF
.	TRBV11-2	TRBD2	TRBJ2-3	TGTGCCAGCAGCTTAAAGGGACTAGCGGGGGGGCCTACAGATACGCAGTATTTT	CASSLKGLAGGPTDTQYF
few	TRBV5-1	.	TRBJ2-2	TGCGCCAGCAGCCGGGGACTCCCGAACACCGGGGAGCTGTTTTTT	CASSRGLPNTGELFF
.	TRBV30	TRBD1	TRBJ1-1	TGTTGCTGGACGACAGGGGGTTTTTCCGGAGCTTTCTTT	CCWTTGGFSGAFF
.	TRBV10-3	.	TRBJ2-5	TGTGCCATCAGTGACTTCGCGTGGGTTAAGGGCAGCCGACAAGAGACCCAGTACTTC	CAISDFAWVKGSRQETQYF
.	TRBV20-1	TRBD2	TRBJ2-1	TGCAGTGCTAAAGGACTAGGATACTACAATGAGCAGTTCTTC	CSAKGLGYYNEQFF